A single sample gave rise to the 15 T cell receptor beta chains below, sequenced in a study of identical twins. Via MiXCR, TCRdb re-called the 5' RACE reads, giving one row per CDR3 protein. Of fewer than 800,000 distinct CDR3 sequences listed, just over 7% are singletons. The data were also submitted as part of a second study, on yellow fever vaccine responses in identical twins.

Specimen: PBMCs. The origin of the receptors is a woman younger than 30 in good health.

This clonotype was picked up a small number of times. The chain has TRBV5-1 and TRBJ2-5; possible D gene TRBD2, 6 bases. Deletions cut 5 bases from V and 5 bases from J, with 16 bases between. Germline CDR1 is SGHRS and CDR2 is YFSETQ. CDR3 size: 14 residues. In nucleotides, the CDR3 is TGCGCCAGCAGTATGGAGGGCCTCGGGGAGACCCAGTACTTC. Amino acid sequence: CASSMEGLGETQYF.

This clonotype was seen at least ten times. The rearrangement links TRBV7-8 to TRBJ2-3; 7 bases are a match to TRBD2. This CDR3 is 15 amino acids long. Looked up from germline, CDR1 is SGHVS and CDR2 is FQNEAQ. With 1 base clipped from V and 3 bases from J, the junction kept 4 bases outside the gene matches. The CDR3 sequence is CASSLGGTTTDTQYF. The CDR3 DNA reads as TGTGCCAGCAGCTTAGGGGGGACTACTACAGATACGCAGTATTTT.

The V call is TRBV3-1, the J call TRBJ2-3; 9 bases are a match to TRBD2. Trimming removed 4 bases from V and 0 bases from J; junction bases left unmatched: 11. CDR3 length: 18 residues. Germline CDR1 LGHDT, CDR2 YNNKEL (reference sequence). Written as DNA, the CDR3 is TGTGCCAGCAGCCCTTACATGTCTAGCGGGAAAAGCACAGATACGCAGTATTTT. This gives the protein CASSPYMSSGKSTDTQYF.

This clonotype was counted many times. The chain recombines TRBV7-8 with TRBJ1-1; 8 nucleotides agree with TRBD1. The CDR3 is 19 residues long. CDR1 is SGHVS, CDR2 FQNEAQ, per germline. The trim removed 2 bases at V and 6 bases at J, leaving 20 bases unmatched. The DNA of the CDR3 is TGTGCCAGCAGCTTATTAAGTGTAACAGGGGGTTTCTTGACCGCTGAAGCTTTCTTT. Translated: CASSLLSVTGGFLTAEAFF.

In its sample, this clonotype was seen a few times. The chain links TRBV7-9 to TRBJ1-1; D unclear. CDR1 is SEHNR, CDR2 FQNEAQ, per germline (reference sequence). Trimming pared 2 bases from V and 7 bases from J, leaving 17 bases between. This CDR3 comprises 15 residues. The CDR3, as DNA: TGTGCCAGCAGCTTATCCGGGCAGCCTACCTTTGAAGCTTTCTTT. It encodes CASSLSGQPTFEAFF.

This clonotype occurred a few times. The V gene is TRBV12-3 or TRBV12-4, the J gene TRBJ2-2, with 9 bases that match TRBD1. After removal of 2 bases from V and 6 bases from J, the junction contained 4 bases not matched to a gene. CDR3 size: 15 residues. Here the CDR3 reads CASSLSRQGAGELFF. DNA for the CDR3: TGTGCCAGCAGTTTATCAAGACAGGGGGCCGGGGAGCTGTTTTTT.

This clonotype was seen repeatedly, ten times or more. The chain has TRBV6-5 and TRBJ2-1; D may match TRBD1 or TRBD2 (5 bases each). V lost 6 bases and J 9 bases, leaving 12 bases between the germline ends. The CDR3 covers 12 residues. CDR1 MNHEY and CDR2 SVGAGI come from the germline V gene. CDR3 residues: CASSQTGTEQFF. CDR3 bases: TGTGCCAGCAGCCAAACCGGGACTGAGCAGTTCTTC.

This clonotype was detected a few times. This CDR3 is CSARGDRGEKLFF. The CDR3 DNA reads TGCAGTGCTAGAGGGGACAGGGGTGAAAAACTGTTTTTT. J is TRBJ1-4 and V is TRBV20-1; 10 bases map to TRBD1. Germline assignment: CDR1 DFQATT and CDR2 SNEGSKA (reference sequence). The CDR3 extends over 13 amino acids. The J segment lost 7 bases and the V segment lost 1 base, leaving 0 bases of the junction unmatched.

This clonotype was detected many times. The rearrangement links TRBV12-3 or TRBV12-4 to TRBJ2-1; D is ambiguous. Trimming removed 6 bases at V and 5 bases at J, with 11 bases between. CDR3 length: 13 residues. CDR3 in DNA: TGTGCCAGCAGCACAGACGGACACAATGAGCAGTTCTTC. It is translated as CASSTDGHNEQFF.

This clonotype was picked up a small number of times. This chain links TRBV5-5 with TRBJ1-2, with 9 nucleotides matching TRBD1. This CDR3 contains 16 residues. V shed 0 bases and J 4 bases; nucleotides not matched to a gene: 7. CDR1 and CDR2 from the germline V gene are SGHKS and YYEKEE (reference sequence). CDR3 nucleotides: TGTGCCAGCAGCTTGGTGGGGACAGGGCGAGGCTATGGCTACACCTTC. Protein product: CASSLVGTGRGYGYTF.

In this sample, this clonotype turned up a few times. J is TRBJ2-1 and V is TRBV12-3 or TRBV12-4, with D perhaps matching TRBD1 or TRBD2 (7 bases each). Deletions cut 6 bases from V and 9 bases from J, with 24 bases between. This CDR3 has 16 amino acids. CDR3 coding DNA: TGTGCCAGCAGCGTTTTCCCCGGGGGGCAGGGGGGTGAGCAGTTCTTC. It encodes CASSVFPGGQGGEQFF.

The chain combines TRBV6-6 with TRBJ1-1; D is possibly TRBD1 (6 bases). Between the trimmed V and J ends, which lost 6 bases and 6 bases, there was a span of 11 bases. The CDR3 covers 12 residues. Germline loops: CDR1 MNHNY, CDR2 SVGAGI (reference sequence). The DNA of the CDR3 is TGTGCCAGCAGACAGGGTAGAGCTGAAGCTTTCTTT. Its protein product is CASRQGRAEAFF.

V usage is TRBV4-1 and J usage is TRBJ2-1; D is uncertain. CDR3 length: 15 residues. V gave up 0 bases and J gave up 6 bases, with 12 bases separating them. CDR1 is MGHRA and CDR2 is YSYEKL in the germline V gene. The CDR3 reads CASSQDSGRPNEQFF. CDR3 in DNA: TGCGCCAGCAGCCAAGATAGTGGAAGGCCCAATGAGCAGTTCTTC.

This clonotype showed up just a few times. The chain carries TRBV12-3 or TRBV12-4 and TRBJ2-6; the match to TRBD1 covers 12 bases. This CDR3 has 18 amino acids. Losses at the gene ends were 5 bases for V and 4 bases for J; bases not matched to a gene: 9. As DNA, the CDR3 is TGTGCCAGCAGTGCGGGACAGGGGGCGATATCCGGGGCCAACGTCCTGACTTTC. This gives the protein CASSAGQGAISGANVLTF.

This clonotype showed up just a few times. V usage is TRBV20-1 and J usage is TRBJ2-7; maybe TRBD2 (5 bases). Germline assignment: CDR1 DFQATT and CDR2 SNEGSKA (reference sequence). The CDR3 runs to 15 residues. The V and J ends lost 5 bases and 3 bases respectively, with 20 bases between them. Written as DNA, the CDR3 is TGCAGTGCTTTCCCCTCGGGGAAAGGTGGCTACGAGCAGTACTTC. This sequence encodes CSAFPSGKGGYEQYF.